The subject of this entry is one T cell receptor (beta chain). Sequencing was performed with immunoSEQ multiplex PCR; in TCRdb, only in-frame clones are kept and a portion is missing. Here the sample spans 250,000 to 400,000 clones, about nine tenths being singletons. The record originates from a study of blood T cell repertoires in COVID-19. About the study: Specimens from acute and convalescent COVID-19 originated in the United States, Italy and Spain. Sample material is recorded as cDNA or gDNA derived from T cells, B-cell-depleted T cells, or PBMCs.

Looked up from germline, CDR1 is MDHEN and CDR2 is SYDVKM. The CDR3 is 11 amino acids. The V end lost 1 base, the J end lost 11 bases, and 9 bases lay between the germline ends. This clonotype originated in a woman in her 30s with COVID-19, enrolled during active disease. Sequenced input: peripheral blood. The V call is TRBV28, the J call TRBJ2-7, with D tentatively TRBD2 (6 bases). CDR3 in amino acids: CASSLFGEEYF. Written as DNA, the CDR3 is TGTGCCAGCAGTTTATTTGGGGAGGAGTACTTC.